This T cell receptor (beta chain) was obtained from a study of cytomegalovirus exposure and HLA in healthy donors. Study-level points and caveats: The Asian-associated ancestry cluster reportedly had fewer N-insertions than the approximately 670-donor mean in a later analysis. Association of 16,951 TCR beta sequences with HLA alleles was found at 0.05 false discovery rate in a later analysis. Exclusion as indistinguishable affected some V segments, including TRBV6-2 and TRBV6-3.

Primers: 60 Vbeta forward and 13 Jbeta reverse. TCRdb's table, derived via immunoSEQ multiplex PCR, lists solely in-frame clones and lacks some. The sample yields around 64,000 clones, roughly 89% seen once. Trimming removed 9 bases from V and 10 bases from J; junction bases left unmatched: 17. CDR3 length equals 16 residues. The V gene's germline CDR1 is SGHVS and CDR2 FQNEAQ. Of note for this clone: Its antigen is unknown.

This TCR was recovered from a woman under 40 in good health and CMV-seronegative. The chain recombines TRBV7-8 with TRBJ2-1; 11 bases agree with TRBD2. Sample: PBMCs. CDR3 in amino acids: CASGPRGLAEAGEQFF. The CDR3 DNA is TGTGCCAGTGGACCTCGGGGACTAGCGGAAGCAGGGGAGCAGTTCTTC.